These 15 T cell receptor beta chains share one sample of origin, sequenced in a study of blood T cell repertoires in COVID-19. Here immunoSEQ multiplex PCR was the method, and the copy in TCRdb shows in-frame clones only, minus some. The table lists some 370,000 clones, 80% to 85% of them singletons, with around 5.1% in the top ten. The sample consisted of PBMCs or T cells enriched from blood (not recorded which). These receptors originate from a woman in her 50s who had recovered from COVID-19.

This CDR3 is CASRRESGGALQETQYF. For the CDR3, the DNA is TGTGCCAGCAGAAGAGAAAGCGGGGGAGCTCTCCAAGAGACCCAGTACTTC. The chain joins TRBV25-1 to TRBJ2-5; the match to TRBD2 covers 8 bases. The CDR3 spans 17 residues. Germline assignment: CDR1 MGHDK and CDR2 SYGVNS. Trimming took 6 bases from V and 1 from J; bases not matched to a gene: 13.

This chain links TRBV30 with TRBJ1-1, with D uncertain. The CDR3 covers 14 residues. Germline V gene data show CDR1 as GTSNPN and CDR2 as SVGIG (reference sequence). Trimming stripped 0 bases from V and 1 base from J, with 9 bases between. The CDR3 coding sequence is TGTGCCTGGAGTGTGAGAGGAAGGAACACTGAAGCTTTCTTT. The encoded protein is CAWSVRGRNTEAFF.

This chain links TRBV7-9 with TRBJ2-1; 8 bases are a match to TRBD2. Germline assignment: CDR1 SEHNR and CDR2 FQNEAQ (reference sequence). V trimming: 1 base; J trimming: 8 bases; junction bases outside the gene matches: 7. The CDR3 is 15 residues long. The chain's CDR3 is CASSLVSGGLDEQFF. In DNA, the CDR3 is TGTGCCAGCAGCTTAGTGTCGGGGGGGCTTGATGAGCAGTTCTTC.

This chain uses TRBV7-9 with TRBJ2-1, with 8 bases lining up with TRBD2. CDR1 is SEHNR and CDR2 is FQNEAQ in the germline V gene (reference sequence). The CDR3 is made up of 17 amino acids. Trimming cost V 5 bases and J 7 bases; bases outside gene matches: 16. CDR3: CASSTLDGRAMKNEQFF. The DNA for the CDR3 is TGTGCCAGCAGCACCTTGGACGGGAGGGCCATGAAGAATGAGCAGTTCTTC.

This clone was detected once. The rearrangement joins TRBV7-2 to TRBJ1-5; D possibly corresponds to TRBD1 (5 bases). V shed 0 bases and J shed 6 bases, with 9 bases lying between them. The CDR3 is 14 amino acids. CDR1 SGHTA and CDR2 FQGNSA come from the germline V gene. CDR3 protein: CASSLAGDIQPQHF. The DNA for the CDR3 is TGTGCCAGCAGCTTAGCAGGGGATATTCAGCCCCAGCATTTT.

The rearrangement joins TRBV13 to TRBJ1-2; possible D gene TRBD1, 5 bases. V was shortened by 0 bases and J by 11 bases, with 10 bases between the two germline ends. Germline assignment: CDR1 PRHDT and CDR2 FYEKMQ (reference sequence). The CDR3 is 12 residues long. CDR3 DNA sequence: TGTGCCAGCAGCTTAGGTGGACACCCTTACACCTTC. It yields the protein CASSLGGHPYTF.

This clone was seen a handful of times. This rearrangement joins TRBV15 to TRBJ1-5; D is unresolved. The length of the CDR3 is 14 residues. Germline CDR1 is LNHNV and CDR2 is YYDKDF (reference sequence). Trimming pared 8 bases from V and 2 bases from J, leaving 13 bases between. CDR3 nucleotides: TGTGCCACCCAGACCGACCTAGGCAATCAGCCCCAGCATTTT. Its protein is CATQTDLGNQPQHF.

The chain couples TRBV10-3 to TRBJ1-1; no clear D. The CDR3 consists of 13 residues. V gave up 7 bases and J gave up 5 bases, with 14 bases separating them. Germline values: CDR1 ENHRY, CDR2 SYGVKD. The CDR3, as DNA: TGTGCCATCAAGATGTCGGTCGGGACTGAAGCTTTCTTT. Protein product: CAIKMSVGTEAFF.

The rearrangement joins TRBV11-1 to TRBJ2-7, with 11 bases fitting TRBD2. CDR1 is SGHAT and CDR2 is FQDESV in the germline V gene (reference sequence). V was pared by 3 bases and J by 0 bases, with 1 base of the junction left unmatched. The CDR3 is 15 amino acids. The CDR3 nucleotides are TGTGCCAGCAGCTTCGGGACTAGCGGCTCCTACGAGCAGTACTTC. It encodes CASSFGTSGSYEQYF.

The V call is TRBV5-5, the J call TRBJ2-7; tentatively, D is TRBD1 (6 bases). The V end lost 2 bases, the J end lost 6 bases, and 12 bases lay between the germline ends. Germline V gene lookup returns CDR1 SGHKS and CDR2 YYEKEE (reference sequence). The CDR3 covers 13 residues. In DNA, the CDR3 is TGTGCCAGCAGCTTTACCCAGGGGTTCGAGCAGTACTTC. Its protein product is CASSFTQGFEQYF.

The chain links TRBV7-6 to TRBJ2-3; 10 nucleotides line up with TRBD2. Looked up from germline, CDR1 is SGHVS and CDR2 is FNYEAQ. V lost 1 base and J lost 2; bases outside the gene matches: 3. CDR3 length: 16 residues. In nucleotides, the CDR3 is TGTGCCAGCAGCTTAGTAGCGGGGGGACTCACAGATACGCAGTATTTT. Amino acids: CASSLVAGGLTDTQYF.

The sample holds a few counts of this clone. This chain connects TRBV18 to TRBJ2-7, with D unresolved. The V end lost 3 bases, the J end lost 3 bases, and 9 bases lay between the germline ends. CDR1 KGHSH and CDR2 LQKENI come from the germline V gene. The CDR3 is made up of 13 amino acids. CDR3 nucleotide sequence: TGTGCCAGCTCACCGGGCACCAACTACGAGCAGTACTTC. This gives the protein CASSPGTNYEQYF.

V usage is TRBV30 and J usage is TRBJ1-1, with 7 positions matching TRBD1. The germline gives CDR1 GTSNPN, CDR2 SVGIG (reference sequence). The CDR3 runs to 14 residues. The ends lost 3 bases at V and 1 base at J; junction bases unmatched: 5. The CDR3 region is CAWSVGTENTEAFF. The CDR3 region has the DNA TGTGCCTGGAGCGTAGGGACAGAGAACACTGAAGCTTTCTTT. Supplemented by reference TRBV30 and TRBJ1-1, the full variable domain reads SQTIHQWPATLVQPVGSPLSLECTVEGTSNPNLYWYRQAAGRGLQLLFYSVGIGQISSEVPQNLSASRPQDRQFILSSKKLLLSDSGFYLCAWSVGTENTEAFFGQGTRLTVV.

The rearrangement links TRBV6-5 to TRBJ1-3; possibly TRBD1 for D (5 bases). This CDR3 contains 16 residues. From germline, CDR1 is MNHEY and CDR2 SVGAGI. Trimming took 0 bases from V and 4 from J, leaving 13 bases between them. The CDR3 DNA is TGTGCCAGCAGTTACTCGGGGCAGGGCAAGGGAAACACCATATATTTT. Translated: CASSYSGQGKGNTIYF.

The chain combines TRBV7-4 with TRBJ2-1; no definite D call. Per the germline V gene, CDR1 is SGHVT and CDR2 is SQSDAQ. V was pared by 9 bases and J by 4 bases, with 10 bases between. The CDR3 length is 12 residues. The CDR3 spells CARGGRYNEQFF. Here the CDR3 DNA reads TGTGCCAGGGGTGGGCGTTACAATGAGCAGTTCTTC.